This TCR beta chain was identified during a study of blood T cell repertoires in COVID-19. About the research overall: Collection of acute and convalescent COVID-19 samples took place in the United States, Italy and Spain. The analysed material was cDNA or gDNA that came from T cells, B-cell-depleted T cells, or PBMCs.

This clone has more than one count but fewer than ten. Original analysis: Reference gene primer amplification in the assay estimated nucleated cell counts. Sequencing was performed with immunoSEQ multiplex PCR; in TCRdb, only in-frame clones are kept and a portion is missing. The DNA gave D and trimming, while V, J and clone size come from that table. The top ten hold about 18% of the sample, which has just over 60,000 clones, around 85% seen once. Trimming at V came to 5 bases and at J to 6 bases, leaving 11 bases not matched to a gene. Germline CDR1 reads MNHEY; CDR2 reads SMNVEV (reference sequence). CDR3 length: 15 amino acids.

The sample taken for sequencing was peripheral blood. The chain couples TRBV27 to TRBJ1-2; 8 nucleotides agree with TRBD1. The TCR sequence derives from a man aged 55 to 69 with acute or convalescent COVID-19. CDR3 DNA sequence: TGTGCCAGCAGTCTGCTTACAGGGGGGGTGGATGGCTACACCTTC. Protein sequence: CASSLLTGGVDGYTF.